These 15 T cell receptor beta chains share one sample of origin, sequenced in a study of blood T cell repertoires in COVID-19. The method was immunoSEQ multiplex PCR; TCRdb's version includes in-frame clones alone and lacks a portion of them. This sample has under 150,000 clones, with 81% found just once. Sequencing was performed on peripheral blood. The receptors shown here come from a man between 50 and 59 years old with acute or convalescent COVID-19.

The CDR3: CASRGFTGGQYF. DNA for the CDR3: TGTGCCAGCAGGGGGTTCACAGGCGGGCAGTACTTC. The rearrangement joins TRBV28 to TRBJ2-7, with D possibly TRBD1 on 5 matching bases. Germline V gene lookup returns CDR1 MDHEN and CDR2 SYDVKM. Trimming left V 6 bases short and J 9 bases short, with 15 bases between. The CDR3 totals 12 residues.

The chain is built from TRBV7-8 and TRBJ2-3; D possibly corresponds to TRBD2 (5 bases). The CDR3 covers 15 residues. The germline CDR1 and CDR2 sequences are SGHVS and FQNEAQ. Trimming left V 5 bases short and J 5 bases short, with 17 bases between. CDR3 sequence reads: CASSRRASRGDTQYF. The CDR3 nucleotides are TGTGCCAGCAGCCGCCGGGCTTCTCGGGGAGATACGCAGTATTTT.

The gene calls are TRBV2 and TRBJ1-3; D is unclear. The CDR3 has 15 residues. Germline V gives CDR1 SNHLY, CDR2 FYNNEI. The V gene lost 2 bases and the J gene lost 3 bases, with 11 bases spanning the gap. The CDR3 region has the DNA TGTGCCAGCAGTGAAAACAGAGTTAGTGGAAACACCATATATTTT. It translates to CASSENRVSGNTIYF.

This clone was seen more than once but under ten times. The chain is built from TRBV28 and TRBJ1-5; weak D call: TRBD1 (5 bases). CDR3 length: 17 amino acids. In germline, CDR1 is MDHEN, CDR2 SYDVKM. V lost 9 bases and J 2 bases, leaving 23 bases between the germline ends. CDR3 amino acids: CASSIGGMNIGNQPQHF. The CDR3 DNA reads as TGTGCCAGTTCTATCGGGGGAATGAATATCGGCAATCAGCCCCAGCATTTT.

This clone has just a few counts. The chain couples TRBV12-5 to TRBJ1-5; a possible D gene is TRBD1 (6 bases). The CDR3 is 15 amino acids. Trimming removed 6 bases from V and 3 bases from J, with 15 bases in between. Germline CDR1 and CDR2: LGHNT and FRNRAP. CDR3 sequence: CASGERDTVNQPQHF. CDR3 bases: TGTGCTAGTGGGGAGCGGGACACCGTCAATCAGCCCCAGCATTTT.

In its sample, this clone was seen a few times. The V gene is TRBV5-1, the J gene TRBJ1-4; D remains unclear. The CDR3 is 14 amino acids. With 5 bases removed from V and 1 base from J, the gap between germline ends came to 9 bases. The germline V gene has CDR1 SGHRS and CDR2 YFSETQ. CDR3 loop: CASSYSGTNEKLFF. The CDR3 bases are TGCGCCAGCAGTTACAGTGGAACTAATGAAAAACTGTTTTTT.

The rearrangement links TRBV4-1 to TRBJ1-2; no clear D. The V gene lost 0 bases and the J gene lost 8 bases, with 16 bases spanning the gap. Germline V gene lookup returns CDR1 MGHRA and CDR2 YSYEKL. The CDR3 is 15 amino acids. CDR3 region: CASSQDSGVIVGYTF. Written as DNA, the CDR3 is TGCGCCAGCAGCCAAGATAGTGGTGTTATAGTGGGCTACACCTTC.

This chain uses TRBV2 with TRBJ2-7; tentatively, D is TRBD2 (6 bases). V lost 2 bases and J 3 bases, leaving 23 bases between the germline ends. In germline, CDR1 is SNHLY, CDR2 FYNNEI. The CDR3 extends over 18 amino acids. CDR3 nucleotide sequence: TGTGCCAGCAGTGAAAGGCCGTGGAGGGAATTGGGAGGCTACGAGCAGTACTTC. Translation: CASSERPWRELGGYEQYF.

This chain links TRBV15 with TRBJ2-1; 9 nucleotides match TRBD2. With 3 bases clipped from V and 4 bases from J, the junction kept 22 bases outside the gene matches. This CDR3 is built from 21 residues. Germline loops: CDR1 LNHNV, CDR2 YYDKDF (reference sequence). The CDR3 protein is CATSRMGQWQEKRGAYNEQFF. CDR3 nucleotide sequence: TGTGCCACCAGCAGGATGGGACAGTGGCAGGAAAAGCGGGGGGCTTACAATGAGCAGTTCTTC.

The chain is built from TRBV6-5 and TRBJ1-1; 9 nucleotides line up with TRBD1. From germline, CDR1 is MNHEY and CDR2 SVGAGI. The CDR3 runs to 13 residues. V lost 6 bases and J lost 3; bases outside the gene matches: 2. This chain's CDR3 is CASSWDRDTEAFF. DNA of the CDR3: TGTGCCAGCAGCTGGGACAGGGACACTGAAGCTTTCTTT.

DNA of the CDR3: TGTGCCAGCAGTGACTTTACTAGCGGAATCTACGAGCAGTACTTC. Translation gives CASSDFTSGIYEQYF. This chain links TRBV6-4 with TRBJ2-7; 8 nucleotides align to TRBD2. Germline V lookup: CDR1 MRHNA, CDR2 SNTAGT. After removal of 1 base from V and 3 bases from J, the junction contained 5 bases not matched to a gene. This CDR3 comprises 15 residues.

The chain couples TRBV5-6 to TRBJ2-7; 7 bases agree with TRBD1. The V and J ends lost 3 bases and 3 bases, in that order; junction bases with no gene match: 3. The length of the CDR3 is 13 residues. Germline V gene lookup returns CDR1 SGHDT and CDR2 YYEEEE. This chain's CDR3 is CASSSTGRYEQYF. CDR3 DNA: TGTGCCAGCAGCTCGACAGGGCGCTACGAGCAGTACTTC.

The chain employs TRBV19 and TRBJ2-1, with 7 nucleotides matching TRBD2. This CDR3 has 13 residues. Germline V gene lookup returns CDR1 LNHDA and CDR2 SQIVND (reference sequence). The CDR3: CGSGDYFRNEQFF. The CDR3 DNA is TGTGGAAGTGGGGACTACTTCCGCAATGAGCAGTTCTTC.

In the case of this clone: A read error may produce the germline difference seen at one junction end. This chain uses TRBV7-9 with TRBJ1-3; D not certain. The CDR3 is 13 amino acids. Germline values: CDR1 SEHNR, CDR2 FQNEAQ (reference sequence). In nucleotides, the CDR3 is TGTGCCAGCAGCCCGGCCGAATTTGGGTCCGGAGATTTT. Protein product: CASSPAEFGSGDF.

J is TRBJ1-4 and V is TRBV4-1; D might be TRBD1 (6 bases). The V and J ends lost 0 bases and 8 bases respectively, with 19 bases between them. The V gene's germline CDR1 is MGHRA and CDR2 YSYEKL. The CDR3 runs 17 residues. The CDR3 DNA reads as TGCGCCAGCAGCCAAGAAGTCGTGAGGGGGAGCGGCGAAAAACTGTTTTTT. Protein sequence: CASSQEVVRGSGEKLFF.